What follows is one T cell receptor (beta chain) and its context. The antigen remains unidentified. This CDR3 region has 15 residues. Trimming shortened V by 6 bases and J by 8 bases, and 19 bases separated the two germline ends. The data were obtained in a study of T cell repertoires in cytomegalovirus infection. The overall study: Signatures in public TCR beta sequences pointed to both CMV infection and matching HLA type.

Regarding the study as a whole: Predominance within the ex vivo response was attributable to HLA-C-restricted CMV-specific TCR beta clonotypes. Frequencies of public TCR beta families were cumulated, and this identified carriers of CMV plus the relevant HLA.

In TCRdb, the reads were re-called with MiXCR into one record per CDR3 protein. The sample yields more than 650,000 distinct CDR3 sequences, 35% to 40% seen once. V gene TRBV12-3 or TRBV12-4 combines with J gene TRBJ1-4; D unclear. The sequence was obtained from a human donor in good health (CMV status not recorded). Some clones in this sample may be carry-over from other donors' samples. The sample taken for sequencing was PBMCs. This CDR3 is CASRQRQSSMEKLFF. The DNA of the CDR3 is TGTGCCAGCAGACAGCGACAAAGCTCGATGGAAAAACTGTTTTTT.